What follows describes a single T cell receptor (beta chain). Sample-barcoded 5' priming and a J-beta primer mix drove a second PCR of roughly 6 to 12 cycles. TCRdb independently ran MiXCR on the 5' RACE reads; one entry per CDR3 protein. The sample includes 1.4 million or so distinct CDR3 sequences, roughly two fifths of them seen just once. The record originates from a study of blood T cells in healthy people across ages. The germline CDR1 and CDR2 sequences are MNHEY and SVGEGT. The length of the CDR3 is 11 residues. V was clipped by 8 bases and J by 7 bases, with 12 bases between them. The chain joins TRBV6-2 or TRBV6-3 to TRBJ2-7; unclear D gene. The TCR comes from a woman aged 18-29 years in good health. The sample was blood. CDR3 DNA: TGTGCCAGCCAACGGTACAATGAGCAGTACTTC. Its protein is CASQRYNEQYF.